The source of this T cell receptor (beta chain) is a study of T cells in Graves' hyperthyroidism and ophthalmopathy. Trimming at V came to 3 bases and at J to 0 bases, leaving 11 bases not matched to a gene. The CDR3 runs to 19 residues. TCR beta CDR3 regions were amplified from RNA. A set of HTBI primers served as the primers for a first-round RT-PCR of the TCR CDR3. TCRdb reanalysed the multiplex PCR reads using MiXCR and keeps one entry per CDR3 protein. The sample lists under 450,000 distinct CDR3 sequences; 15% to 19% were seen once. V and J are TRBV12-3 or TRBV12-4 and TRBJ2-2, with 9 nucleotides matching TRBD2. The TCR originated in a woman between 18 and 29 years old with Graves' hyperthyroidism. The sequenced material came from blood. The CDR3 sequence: CASSFGGLAGAPNTGELFF. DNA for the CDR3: TGTGCCAGCAGTTTTGGGGGTTTAGCGGGGGCCCCGAACACCGGGGAGCTGTTTTTT.